Listed below are T cell receptor beta chains from one sample, sequenced in a study of OX40 agonist ivuxolimab in advanced cancers. Some clones are missing from TCRdb's copy, which holds only in-frame ones; the method was immunoSEQ multiplex PCR. Of some 86,000 clones listed, approximately 94% are singletons. The input for sequencing was CD4+ or CD8+ T cells sorted from blood, taken in a trial of the OX40 agonist ivuxolimab. The receptors originated from an adult with an advanced solid tumor such as melanoma, head and neck, liver or kidney cancer. CDR3s include the opening cysteine and the closing phenylalanine or tryptophan. The order of the fields is V gene, clone size, D gene, J gene, CDR3 protein, CDR3 DNA. The D gene is left open where the match is weak. Clone size is stated in some rows and not others, as once, few, many or a class when expanded.

>TRBV7-2|.|.|TRBJ2-7
CASSLDPPYEQYF
TGTGCCAGCAGCTTAGATCCCCCCTACGAGCAGTACTTC
>TRBV9|.|.|TRBJ1-2
CASSVDRARLNYGYTF
TGTGCCAGCAGCGTAGATCGGGCCAGACTTAACTATGGCTACACCTTC
>TRBV5-6|.|.|TRBJ2-3
CASSLGAADTQYF
TGTGCCAGCAGCTTAGGGGCGGCAGATACGCAGTATTTT
>TRBV5-4|.|TRBD1|TRBJ2-1
CASRLLEGQGTDYNEQFF
TGTGCCAGCAGGTTGCTCGAAGGACAGGGAACAGACTACAATGAGCAGTTCTTC
>TRBV28|.|.|TRBJ1-1
CASSLPGQLNTEAFF
TGTGCCAGCAGTTTACCCGGACAGCTGAACACTGAAGCTTTCTTT
>TRBV7-8|few|.|TRBJ2-7
CASSLRAPYEQYF
TGTGCCAGCAGCCTCCGGGCCCCCTACGAGCAGTACTTC
>TRBV7-9|.|TRBD1|TRBJ1-1
CASSLSGGIQDTEAFF
TGTGCCAGCAGCTTATCAGGGGGTATCCAGGACACTGAAGCTTTCTTT
>TRBV15|.|.|TRBJ1-4
CATSAGRYEKLFF
TGTGCCACCAGCGCCGGACGGTATGAAAAACTGTTTTTT
>TRBV29-1|.|TRBD2|TRBJ2-7
CSVPGTSGYEQYF
TGCAGCGTCCCCGGGACTAGCGGTTACGAGCAGTACTTC
>TRBV7-6|once|.|TRBJ2-3
CASSLASSRADTQYF
TGTGCCAGCAGCTTAGCTTCATCTAGGGCAGATACGCAGTATTTT
>TRBV9|.|.|TRBJ2-3
CASSQGASSTDTQYF
TGTGCCAGCTCCCAAGGGGCGTCTAGCACAGATACGCAGTATTTT
>TRBV27|.|TRBD2|TRBJ2-3
CASSLARLAGVDTQYF
TGTGCCAGCAGTTTAGCTCGCCTAGCGGGAGTAGATACGCAGTATTTT
>TRBV5-1|.|TRBD1|TRBJ2-7
CASYQGQASYEQYF
TGCGCCAGCTATCAGGGACAGGCCTCCTACGAGCAGTACTTC
>TRBV6-5|.|TRBD2|TRBJ2-1
CASSWTSGGYNEQFF
TGTGCCAGCAGTTGGACTAGCGGGGGGTACAATGAGCAGTTCTTC
>TRBV5-1|.|TRBD1|TRBJ2-5
CASSPGQLYQETQYF
TGCGCCAGCAGCCCGGGACAGCTGTACCAAGAGACCCAGTACTTC
>TRBV7-9|once|TRBD1|TRBJ1-2
CASGPGGSFYGYTF
TGTGCTTCAGGCCCAGGGGGTTCGTTCTATGGCTACACCTTC
>TRBV2|.|TRBD2|TRBJ2-3
CASSENPGGNTDTQYF
TGTGCCAGCAGTGAAAACCCGGGAGGGAACACAGATACGCAGTATTTT